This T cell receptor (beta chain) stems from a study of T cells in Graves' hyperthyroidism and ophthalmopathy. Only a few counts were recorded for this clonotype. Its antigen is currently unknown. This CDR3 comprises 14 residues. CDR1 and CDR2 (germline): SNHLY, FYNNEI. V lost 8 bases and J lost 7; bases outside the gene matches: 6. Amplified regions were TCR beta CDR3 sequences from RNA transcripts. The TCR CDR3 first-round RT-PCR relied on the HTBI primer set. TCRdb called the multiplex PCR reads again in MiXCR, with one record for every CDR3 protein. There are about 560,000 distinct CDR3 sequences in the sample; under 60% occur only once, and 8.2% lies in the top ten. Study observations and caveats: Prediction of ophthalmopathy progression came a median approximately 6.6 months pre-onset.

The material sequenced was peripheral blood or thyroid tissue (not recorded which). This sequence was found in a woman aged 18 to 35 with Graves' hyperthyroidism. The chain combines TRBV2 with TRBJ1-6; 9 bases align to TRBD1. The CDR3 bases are TGTGCCAGCCGGGACAGGGAAAGGAATTCACCCCTCCACTTT. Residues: CASRDRERNSPLHF. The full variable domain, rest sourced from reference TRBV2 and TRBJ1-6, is EPEVTQTPSHQVTQMGQEVILRCVPISNHLYFYWYRQILGQKVEFLVSFYNNEISEKSEIFDDQFSVERPDGSNFTLKIRSTKLEDSAMYFCASRDRERNSPLHFGNGTRLTVT.